This is a list of T cell receptor beta chains from one sample in a study of CXCR3-negative and CXCR3-positive naive CD8 T cells. For each CDR3 protein, TCRdb gives one entry from its re-call of the 5' RACE reads, without DNA. This sample contains roughly 48,000 distinct CDR3 sequences. The sequenced material came from memory CD8+ T cells from blood. The receptors were sampled from a human donor in good health. Some clones in this sample may be carry-over from other donors' samples. The CDR3 runs from the conserved cysteine through the conserved F or W. Fields, in order: J gene, V gene, CDR3 protein.

J gene: TRBJ2-7; V gene: TRBV6-2/TRBV6-3; CDR3 protein: CASMASYEQYF
J gene: TRBJ2-5; V gene: TRBV3-1; CDR3 protein: CASSQDLAGVQETQYF
J gene: TRBJ2-3; V gene: TRBV10-3; CDR3 protein: CAISGRLAGTDTQYF
J gene: TRBJ2-3; V gene: TRBV6-4; CDR3 protein: CASSEGPTTDTQYF
J gene: TRBJ1-2; V gene: TRBV4-2; CDR3 protein: CASSQTPTGGNYGYTF
J gene: TRBJ2-1; V gene: TRBV27; CDR3 protein: CASSSMSSYNEQFF
J gene: TRBJ1-4; V gene: TRBV4-3; CDR3 protein: CASSQGTGSNEKLFF
J gene: TRBJ1-1; V gene: TRBV11-1; CDR3 protein: CASSGSRGTEAFF
J gene: TRBJ2-7; V gene: TRBV6-5; CDR3 protein: CASSYSSQGYEQYF
J gene: TRBJ2-7; V gene: TRBV29-1; CDR3 protein: CSVEDSSPYEQYF
J gene: TRBJ2-7; V gene: TRBV5-6; CDR3 protein: CASSYRTSGDYEQYF
J gene: TRBJ2-5; V gene: TRBV9; CDR3 protein: CASSPSGTQETQYF
J gene: TRBJ1-1; V gene: TRBV5-6; CDR3 protein: CASSLAGQAYTEAFF
J gene: TRBJ2-1; V gene: TRBV14; CDR3 protein: CASSQTGTSGFSSYNEQFF
J gene: TRBJ2-1; V gene: TRBV6-5; CDR3 protein: CASSYYGGAGNEQFF
J gene: TRBJ2-5; V gene: TRBV4-1; CDR3 protein: CASSQVLGQETQYF
J gene: TRBJ2-7; V gene: TRBV4-1; CDR3 protein: CASSPGLADSYEQYF
J gene: TRBJ2-3; V gene: TRBV7-9; CDR3 protein: CASSEDAAGGHADTQYF
J gene: TRBJ2-1; V gene: TRBV12-3/TRBV12-4; CDR3 protein: CASSLVEGTGEQFF
J gene: TRBJ2-1; V gene: TRBV28; CDR3 protein: CASRVGLLSYNEQFF
J gene: TRBJ1-4; V gene: TRBV7-9; CDR3 protein: CASSVAGWGLTEKLFF
J gene: TRBJ2-7; V gene: TRBV6-5; CDR3 protein: CASRLTSLNEQYF
J gene: TRBJ2-2; V gene: TRBV5-1; CDR3 protein: CASGVGGPDTGELFF
J gene: TRBJ2-5; V gene: TRBV24-1; CDR3 protein: CATAPGGGTQYF
J gene: TRBJ1-2; V gene: TRBV29-1; CDR3 protein: CSVDRGAGMDGYTF
J gene: TRBJ2-3; V gene: TRBV15; CDR3 protein: CATGRDSGGLLDGDTQYF
J gene: TRBJ2-5; V gene: TRBV12-3/TRBV12-4; CDR3 protein: CASSFTGLAGLETQYF
J gene: TRBJ2-1; V gene: TRBV11-2; CDR3 protein: CASSFHSGNNEQFF
J gene: TRBJ1-1; V gene: TRBV19; CDR3 protein: CASSISPGQGATNTEAFF
J gene: TRBJ1-2; V gene: TRBV20-1; CDR3 protein: CSARVGDLNGGYTF
J gene: TRBJ1-5; V gene: TRBV12-3/TRBV12-4; CDR3 protein: CASTGDNQPQHF
J gene: TRBJ2-1; V gene: TRBV29-1; CDR3 protein: CSAPGLAGGLSGEQFF
J gene: TRBJ2-7; V gene: TRBV7-3; CDR3 protein: CASSLKGGQGGEQYF
J gene: TRBJ2-3; V gene: TRBV5-1; CDR3 protein: CASSLGDRDSDTQYF
J gene: TRBJ2-1; V gene: TRBV27; CDR3 protein: CASSHGTSGRNEQFF
J gene: TRBJ1-1; V gene: TRBV7-9; CDR3 protein: CASSSGVNTEAFF
J gene: TRBJ2-7; V gene: TRBV28; CDR3 protein: CASSLSSVPSYEQYF
J gene: TRBJ1-2; V gene: TRBV6-6; CDR3 protein: CASRDDLYTPLSYTF
J gene: TRBJ1-2; V gene: TRBV20-1; CDR3 protein: CSALRQGAQGYTF
J gene: TRBJ2-1; V gene: TRBV15; CDR3 protein: CATSRGGGEYNEQFF
J gene: TRBJ2-1; V gene: TRBV6-5; CDR3 protein: CASSPGTGYNEQFF
J gene: TRBJ2-3; V gene: TRBV12-3/TRBV12-4; CDR3 protein: CASSMTGGGDTQYF
J gene: TRBJ1-2; V gene: TRBV15; CDR3 protein: CATSRAGTGSNYGYTF
J gene: TRBJ2-7; V gene: TRBV4-1; CDR3 protein: CASSQPRGSREQYF
J gene: TRBJ1-6; V gene: TRBV28; CDR3 protein: CASSPRGSSYNSPLHF
J gene: TRBJ2-1; V gene: TRBV12-3/TRBV12-4; CDR3 protein: CASSPRLAGGRDEQFF
J gene: TRBJ2-1; V gene: TRBV2; CDR3 protein: CASSETSGGSYNEQFF
J gene: TRBJ2-2; V gene: TRBV29-1; CDR3 protein: CSARLAKNTGELFF
J gene: TRBJ2-7; V gene: TRBV6-5; CDR3 protein: CASSHDRATPYEQYF
J gene: TRBJ1-1; V gene: TRBV24-1; CDR3 protein: CATSDLPSTGGPEAFF
J gene: TRBJ2-4; V gene: TRBV11-2; CDR3 protein: CASSLPTVGGRNIQYF
J gene: TRBJ2-1; V gene: TRBV15; CDR3 protein: CATSSGTDVWNEQFF
J gene: TRBJ2-7; V gene: TRBV28; CDR3 protein: CASSFQGRPYEQYF
J gene: TRBJ1-2; V gene: TRBV29-1; CDR3 protein: CSVEFPGSGYTF
J gene: TRBJ1-5; V gene: TRBV27; CDR3 protein: CASSPPPRTGENQPQHF